This TCR beta chain was profiled in a study of cytomegalovirus exposure and HLA in healthy donors. 13 Jbeta primers and 60 Vbeta primers were used for the PCR. TCRdb keeps only in-frame clones here, not all; method: immunoSEQ multiplex PCR. The data hold 95,000 to 100,000 clones, with 65% to 75% observed a single time. This clone showed up just a few times. The CDR3 runs to 13 residues. Trimming cost V 5 bases and J 5 bases, with 11 bases left between them. Germline CDR1 SGHTA, CDR2 FQGNSA. The rearrangement uses TRBV7-2 and TRBJ2-3, with a tentative D call TRBD2 (6 bases). Sequenced: PBMCs. This TCR was sampled from a woman aged 40 to 50 in good health and CMV-seronegative. As DNA, the CDR3 is TGTGCCAGCAGCACCCCGGGGGTAGATACGCAGTATTTT. Residues: CASSTPGVDTQYF.